The present entry profiles one T cell receptor (beta chain) with its context. Library preparation (for TCRbeta) was performed with unique molecular identifiers. TCRdb ran MiXCR on the PCR reads and lists one entry per CDR3 protein. The sample includes hundreds of thousands of distinct CDR3 sequences, approximately 13% of them seen just once. The record originates from a study of T-cell reconstitution after alpha-beta-depleted transplantation in children. Trimming took off 4 bases at V and 4 bases at J, with 11 bases between the two ends. The CDR3 runs to 13 residues. The germline gives CDR1 GTSNPN, CDR2 SVGIG (reference sequence).

The source is a human donor who donated a stem cell graft to a child with combined immunodeficiency. The sample was PBMCs from the stem cell graft donor, taken from the stem cell graft. The rearrangement uses TRBV30 and TRBJ1-3; D is perhaps TRBD1 (5 bases). CDR3 sequence (DNA): TGTGCCTGGAATCCGGGGGTCGGAAACACCATATATTTT. Its protein is CAWNPGVGNTIYF.